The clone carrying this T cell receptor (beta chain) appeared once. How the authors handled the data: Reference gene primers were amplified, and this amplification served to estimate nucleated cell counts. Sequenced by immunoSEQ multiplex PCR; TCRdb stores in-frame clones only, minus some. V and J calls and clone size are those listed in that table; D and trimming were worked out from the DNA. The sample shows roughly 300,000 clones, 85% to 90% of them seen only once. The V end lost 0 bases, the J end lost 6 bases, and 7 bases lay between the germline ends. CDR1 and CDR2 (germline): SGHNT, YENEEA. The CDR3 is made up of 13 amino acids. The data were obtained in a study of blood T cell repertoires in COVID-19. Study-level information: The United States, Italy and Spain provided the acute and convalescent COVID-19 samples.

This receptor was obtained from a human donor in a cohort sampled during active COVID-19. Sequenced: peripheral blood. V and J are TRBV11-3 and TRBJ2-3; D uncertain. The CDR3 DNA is TGTGCCAGCAGCTTAGATGAGGTGGATACGCAGTATTTT. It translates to CASSLDEVDTQYF.